The 5 T cell receptor beta chains listed next were all sequenced from one sample in a study of T-cell memory formation after mild COVID-19. TCRdb re-derived calls from the 5' RACE reads in MiXCR, one entry per CDR3 protein. The data contain around 150,000 distinct CDR3 sequences, roughly 10% of them singletons. Sequencing used PBMCs or a T cell subset sorted from them (not recorded which). These receptors all stem from a man younger than 30 who had mild COVID-19 (a few samples of this study predate the infection). Cell type and time point are not known.

This clonotype was seen at least ten times. The V call is TRBV15, the J call TRBJ1-5; 8 bases line up with TRBD1. The CDR3 is 15 amino acids. The V segment lost 5 bases and the J segment 4 bases; nucleotides outside the gene matches: 7. Germline V CDR1 and CDR2: LNHNV, YYDKDF (reference sequence). The CDR3 region has the DNA TGTGCCACCAGCGCACCGACAGGGGCGAATCAGCCCCAGCATTTT. Protein sequence: CATSAPTGANQPQHF.

The V and J genes are TRBV4-1 and TRBJ1-5; 8 bases fit TRBD1. The V and J ends lost 1 base and 8 bases, in that order; junction bases with no gene match: 7. Germline V gives CDR1 MGHRA, CDR2 YSYEKL. The CDR3 is made up of 15 amino acids. The CDR3 bases are TGCGCCAGCAGCCAAGGGGGACAGGCCGGGGAGCCCCAGCATTTT. Translated: CASSQGGQAGEPQHF.

This clonotype showed up many times. V usage is TRBV9 and J usage is TRBJ2-3; D not certain. The CDR3 has 16 amino acids. Germline loops: CDR1 SGDLS, CDR2 YYNGEE. V was trimmed by 1 base and J by 2 bases, leaving 14 bases between them. The CDR3 spells CASSVQVRLDTDTQYF. The CDR3 DNA reads as TGTGCCAGCAGCGTACAGGTGAGGCTGGACACAGATACGCAGTATTTT. Complete variable domain (other parts from reference TRBV9 and TRBJ2-3): DSGVTQTPKHLITATGQRVTLRCSPRSGDLSVYWYQQSLDQGLQFLIQYYNGEERAKGNILERFSAQQFPDLHSELNLSSLELGDSALYFCASSVQVRLDTDTQYFGPGTRLTVL.

The chain uses TRBV20-1 and TRBJ2-7, with 7 bases that match TRBD1. Unmatched junction bases numbered 7, after V lost 7 bases and J lost 4 bases. The germline V gene has CDR1 DFQATT and CDR2 SNEGSKA (reference sequence). The CDR3 has 12 amino acids. CDR3 bases: TGCAGTGTAGGGGACAGAAGTTACGAGCAGTACTTC. Translating it yields CSVGDRSYEQYF.

This clonotype was counted between two and nine times. This chain joins TRBV12-3 or TRBV12-4 and TRBJ1-2; a possible D gene is TRBD1 (5 bases). V dropped 6 bases and J dropped 7 bases, with 18 bases sitting between them. The CDR3 extends over 14 amino acids. In DNA, the CDR3 is TGTGCCAGCAGAGCCTTGGGGGGAGTGGGTGGCTACACCTTC. Protein: CASRALGGVGGYTF.